This T cell receptor (beta chain) was captured in a study of T cell responses to AZD1222 COVID-19 vaccine (dated by TCRdb to the early 2020s). General notes on the study: TCR sequencing was performed for more than 230 trial participants, of whom roughly 200 were given two doses of AZD1222 and some 25 were given two doses of MenACWY control vaccine. Trial participants were enrolled by age into 18-55, 56-69 and 70-plus year subgroups, with 148, 28 and 57 TCR-sequenced participants respectively.

As regards this clone: No antigen is known for it. Per-base qualities were not stored, and no clone one base away is much larger.

The sample's time point label, in plain terms: about 28 days (+/-7) after the second vaccine dose. AZD1222 recipients given second doses at about 4 weeks or at about 12 weeks were pooled, since spike-specific TCR depth and breadth were not found to differ between the two schedules. Vaccinee samples came from UK trials COV001 and COV002, including a single-blind randomized controlled phase 2/3 trial of AZD1222 (ChAdOx1 nCoV-19) in healthy adults. For TCRbeta chain sequencing, PBMC samples were collected from trial participants at day 0 and at day 28 after the second dose. Study-wide conclusions, independent of this receptor: Only five to seven AZD1222 recipients were SARS-CoV-2 seropositive at baseline, limiting conclusions about previously exposed vaccinees. Because no day 14 peak-response samples were available, repertoires were characterized only after the peak T cell response. After two AZD1222 doses, both the breadth and the depth of spike-specific TCRs were significantly higher than at day 0 and than in MenACWY recipients. Participants were mostly white British and included more females than males, and it was suggested by the authors that clonal diversity may have been underestimated. Epitopes outside the regions mutated in the B.1.351 and B.1.1.7 variants were reportedly recognized by nearly half of the unique spike-specific TCRs. The 56-69-year group was small, and its depth increase did not reach significance, likely because of low power. CD4 TCRs associated with the vaccine covered the entire spike protein, and the dominant responses were in regions 160-218 and 743-854.

The CDR3 regions of human TCRbeta chains were analyzed by immunosequencing. Under the source paper's analysis protocol: TCRs in the repertoires were matched against a reference library of SARS-CoV-2-specific TCRs that had been generated with the MIRA antigen-specificity platform. Breadth was defined as the fraction of unique TCRs that were SARS-CoV-2-associated, and depth was defined as the fraction of total T cells that were SARS-CoV-2-associated. Using the MIRA data, each spike-specific TCR was mapped to the spike region that the TCR reacts to and placed in a CD4 or CD8 class. Log10-transformed breadth and depth values were compared by one-way ANOVA with Sidak's multiple comparisons tests. As stored in TCRdb, this immuneACCESS dataset retains in-frame rearrangements with V and J assigned. A fraction of the clones does not appear; measured against another copy, unresolved V genes explain less than half of the discrepancy, and the remainder lacks a known reason. The V and J calls and clone size are taken from that table; D and trimming were inferred from the DNA. The sample data list 140,000 to 150,000 clones, and around 90% of these were observed just once. The ten largest clones add up to approximately 2% of the sample.

This specimen consisted of peripheral blood, obtained 28 days after the second AZD1222 dose. This receptor was obtained from an adult who received the AZD1222 COVID-19 vaccine.

The DNA is TGTGCCAGCAGCCAAGATGGTGGGGCTAGCGGGAGAAGGGATGAGCAGTTCTTC. The resulting protein is CASSQDGGASGRRDEQFF. Here the chain combines TRBV3-1 (or the pseudogene TRBV3-2) and TRBJ2-1, with 10 central nucleotides matching TRBD2. CDR1 and CDR2 (LGHDT, YNNKEL) derive from the germline V gene (reference sequence). The CDR3 runs 18 amino acids, cysteine and phenylalanine included. The sequence is cut down to CDR3 DNA, 54 bases in frame from base 1. At the junction V is shortened by 0 bases and J by 8 bases; bases outside the gene matches: 13.